These 20 T cell receptor beta chains originate from one sample sequenced in a study of regulatory T cells in long-lasting Graves disease. To make TCR beta libraries, researchers used iRepertoire HTBI primers and Arm-PCR of CDR3 regions. TCRdb reanalysed the multiplex PCR reads using MiXCR and keeps one entry per CDR3 protein. The sample has 350,000 to 550,000 distinct CDR3 sequences; 15% to 20% are singletons. Described time point: newly diagnosed GD, antithyroid drugs for less than 3 months. RNA extracted from PBMCs served as the sequencing template. The same sample was also studied in work on T cells in Graves' hyperthyroidism and ophthalmopathy.

Material: peripheral blood mononuclear cells (PBMCs), obtained at new diagnosis, from a patient treated with antithyroid drugs. The receptors originated from a woman between 18 and 29 years old with Graves disease.

The genes are TRBV12-3 or TRBV12-4 and TRBJ2-1, with TRBD2 matching 12 bases. The CDR3 contains 15 residues. The V gene end was trimmed by 5 bases and the J gene end by 9 bases; junction bases not matched to a gene: 8. The CDR3 here is CASSPPSSGRVEQFF. The CDR3 DNA follows: TGTGCCAGCAGTCCCCCCTCTAGCGGGAGGGTTGAGCAGTTCTTC.

At least ten counts were recorded for this clonotype. V is TRBV27 and J is TRBJ1-1; D gene uncertain. V lost 5 bases and J lost 4, with 14 bases in between. Per germline, CDR1 MNHEY and CDR2 SMNVEV (reference sequence). The CDR3 runs to 14 residues. The CDR3 DNA is TGTGCCAGCAGTCTCTACCTCGCAGGCACTGAAGCTTTCTTT. It codes for CASSLYLAGTEAFF.

This clonotype was picked up many times. This rearrangement joins TRBV10-3 to TRBJ2-5, with D unresolved. Germline CDR1 reads ENHRY; CDR2 reads SYGVKD. The V end was cut by 5 bases, the J end by 5 bases, with 12 bases between. CDR3 length equals 13 residues. CDR3 sequence: CAISSDRRETQYF. CDR3 coding DNA: TGTGCCATCAGTTCGGACCGGCGCGAGACCCAGTACTTC.

This clonotype came up many times. The rearrangement links TRBV7-2 to TRBJ2-5; 7 nucleotides match TRBD2. The CDR3 runs to 15 residues. Germline assignment: CDR1 SGHTA and CDR2 FQGNSA. J gave up 2 bases and V 3 bases, and 6 bases lay outside the gene matches. CDR3 DNA: TGTGCCAGCAGCTTTTTGGGGGGGAAGCAAGAGACCCAGTACTTC. This encodes CASSFLGGKQETQYF.

The rearrangement links TRBV20-1 to TRBJ2-3; D is unresolved. CDR3 length: 16 amino acids. V shed 0 bases and J shed 6 bases, with 19 bases lying between them. The germline gives CDR1 DFQATT, CDR2 SNEGSKA (reference sequence). CDR3 protein: CSARDDGKHDRDTQYF. DNA for the CDR3: TGCAGTGCTAGAGATGACGGAAAGCACGATAGGGATACGCAGTATTTT.

This chain uses TRBV15 with TRBJ1-1; D possibly corresponds to TRBD1 (5 bases). The CDR3 totals 16 residues. Trimming removed 6 bases at V and 3 bases at J, with 20 bases between. The germline gives CDR1 LNHNV, CDR2 YYDKDF (reference sequence). CDR3 loop: CATRKTLPSGHTEAFF. The CDR3, as DNA: TGTGCCACCAGAAAGACTCTTCCCTCGGGGCACACTGAAGCTTTCTTT.

The chain combines TRBV2 with TRBJ2-1, with 9 positions matching TRBD2. Germline trimming cut 8 bases from V and 12 bases from J; bases unmatched to any gene: 11. The CDR3 runs 13 residues. CDR1 is SNHLY, CDR2 FYNNEI, per germline. The CDR3 DNA is TGTGCCAGCGGCAGCGGGGGGACTGTGGGGCAGTTCTTC. Its protein product is CASGSGGTVGQFF.

There are many counts of this clonotype. V is TRBV30 and J is TRBJ1-2; TRBD1 agrees at 9 bases. Per germline, CDR1 GTSNPN and CDR2 SVGIG (reference sequence). The CDR3 totals 14 residues. Losses at the gene ends were 1 base for V and 6 bases for J; bases not matched to a gene: 6. CDR3 bases: TGTGCCTGGAGTGCCGGGACAGGGAGTAATGGCTACACCTTC. It translates to CAWSAGTGSNGYTF.

This clonotype was recorded at least ten times. The CDR3 reads CASSDRLREQFF. Written as DNA, the CDR3 is TGTGCCAGCAGCGATAGACTCCGCGAGCAGTTCTTC. J is TRBJ2-1 and V is TRBV3-1; D is ambiguous. V gave up 5 bases and J gave up 10 bases, with 12 bases separating them. Germline CDR1 and CDR2: LGHDT and YNNKEL (reference sequence). This CDR3 is 12 amino acids long.

This clonotype showed up many times. This rearrangement joins TRBV11-2 to TRBJ2-3; 8 bases map to TRBD2. Looked up from germline, CDR1 is SGHAT and CDR2 is FQNNGV. This CDR3 is 16 amino acids long. Unmatched junction bases numbered 12, after V lost 3 bases and J lost 7 bases. The chain's CDR3 is CASSLSAGGTLHTQYF. In nucleotides, the CDR3 is TGTGCCAGCAGCTTGTCCGCGGGGGGTACTCTGCATACGCAGTATTTT.

V and J are TRBV25-1 and TRBJ2-1, with D uncertain. This CDR3 has 16 amino acids. Trimming removed 0 bases from V and 5 bases from J, with 14 bases in between. CDR1 and CDR2 from the germline V gene are MGHDK and SYGVNS. This CDR3 is CASSEYGIFGDNEQFF. The CDR3 nucleotides are TGTGCCAGCAGTGAATATGGTATATTTGGCGACAATGAGCAGTTCTTC.

The V and J genes are TRBV28 and TRBJ1-2; 7 bases are shared with TRBD1. The V segment lost 4 bases and the J segment 8 bases; nucleotides outside the gene matches: 13. The V gene's germline CDR1 is MDHEN and CDR2 SYDVKM. CDR3 length: 15 amino acids. CDR3 protein: CASSYRQGPLQGYTF. DNA of the CDR3: TGTGCCAGCAGTTATAGACAGGGACCCTTGCAAGGCTACACCTTC.

The chain carries TRBV19 and TRBJ1-2; 8 positions agree with TRBD1. From germline, CDR1 is LNHDA and CDR2 SQIVND (reference sequence). V lost 6 bases to trimming and J lost 8 bases; unmatched junction nucleotides: 5. This CDR3 comprises 12 residues. In DNA form, the CDR3 reads TGTGCCAGTAGAAGGGACAGGTTCGGCTACACCTTC. It translates to CASRRDRFGYTF.

This clonotype showed up many times. The rearrangement joins TRBV12-3 or TRBV12-4 to TRBJ2-3; D may be TRBD2 (6 bases). The CDR3 is 19 residues long. The V end was cut by 4 bases, the J end by 3 bases, with 26 bases between. In DNA, the CDR3 is TGTGCCAGCAGTTCCTCCCCGGCTACGGGGGTTCCAACGACAGATACGCAGTATTTT. Its translation: CASSSSPATGVPTTDTQYF.

This clonotype was detected ten times or more. The chain is built from TRBV24-1 and TRBJ2-7; 11 bases agree with TRBD1. V shed 2 bases, J shed 2 bases, and the junction held 4 bases outside the gene matches. In germline, CDR1 is KGHDR, CDR2 SFDVKD. The CDR3 consists of 16 residues. The CDR3 sequence: CATSDSRTGGPYEQYF. CDR3 DNA sequence: TGTGCCACCAGTGATTCACGGACAGGGGGCCCCTACGAGCAGTACTTC.

The CDR3: CASSHRGTYNEQFF. As DNA, the CDR3 is TGTGCCAGCAGTCATCGGGGGACCTACAATGAGCAGTTCTTC. J is TRBJ2-1 and V is TRBV7-2; the D gene is possibly TRBD2 (6 bases). Between the trimmed V and J ends, which lost 6 bases and 2 bases, there was a span of 11 bases. Germline lookup yields CDR1 SGHTA and CDR2 FQGNSA. This CDR3 comprises 14 residues. The whole variable domain, filled in from reference TRBV7-2 and TRBJ2-1, reads GAGVSQSPSNKVTEKGKDVELRCDPISGHTALYWYRQSLGQGLEFLIYFQGNSAPDKSGLPSDRFSAERTGGSVSTLTIQRTQQEDSAVYLCASSHRGTYNEQFFGPGTRLTVL.

This clonotype has ten or more counts. The rearrangement uses TRBV27 and TRBJ2-7; D is possibly TRBD1 or TRBD2 (5 bases each). The V end was cut by 4 bases, the J end by 3 bases, with 13 bases between. The germline CDR1 and CDR2 sequences are MNHEY and SMNVEV (reference sequence). This CDR3 spans 14 amino acids. CDR3 amino acids: CASSSQGPYYEQYF. The CDR3 nucleotides are TGTGCCAGCAGTTCGCAGGGACCCTACTACGAGCAGTACTTC.

This clonotype was seen repeatedly, ten times or more. The genes are TRBV7-2 and TRBJ1-5; weak D call: TRBD1 (5 bases). Germline values: CDR1 SGHTA, CDR2 FQGNSA. This CDR3 is built from 14 residues. Trimming shortened V by 2 bases and J by 6 bases, and 11 bases separated the two germline ends. This CDR3 is CASSLSQGSQPQHF. CDR3 DNA: TGTGCCAGCAGCTTATCCCAGGGAAGTCAGCCCCAGCATTTT.

This clonotype was recorded a few times. The chain couples TRBV3-1 to TRBJ2-7; D call uncertain. The CDR3 runs to 11 residues. Germline-derived CDR1 and CDR2 are LGHDT and YNNKEL (reference sequence). V dropped 1 base and J dropped 12 bases, with 10 bases sitting between them. The CDR3 region is CASSQGSSPYF. The CDR3 bases are TGTGCCAGCAGCCAAGGTTCTAGTCCGTACTTC.

This clonotype was seen many times. This chain joins TRBV7-2 and TRBJ2-1; a weak D match, TRBD2 (6 bases). Between the trimmed V and J ends, which lost 1 base and 2 bases, there was a span of 15 bases. Germline CDR1 SGHTA, CDR2 FQGNSA. The CDR3 runs to 17 residues. The CDR3 sequence: CASSLVRVAAPYNEQFF. DNA for the CDR3: TGTGCCAGCAGCTTAGTTCGGGTAGCGGCTCCCTACAATGAGCAGTTCTTC.